The T cell receptor beta chain under discussion was sequenced for a study of response to subunit inactivated influenza vaccine. Notes on the study in general: The authors offered the suggestion that each seasonal influenza vaccination recruits few new T cells.

This clonotype showed up just once. Its antigen remains unknown. The germline V and J ends were trimmed by 3 bases and 2 bases, with 14 bases remaining between them. CDR3 length: 15 residues. Germline V gene lookup returns CDR1 MDHEN and CDR2 SYDVKM. TCRdb used MiXCR to reprocess the RT-PCR reads, holding one entry per CDR3 protein. Altogether around 790,000 distinct CDR3 sequences are present, about 20% being singletons, with the ten largest covering 10% to 13%. The starting material was PBMCs from blood, obtained roughly 5 days after vaccination. The chain employs TRBV28 and TRBJ2-7; TRBD1 might be the D (5 bases). The sequence derives from a man aged 50 or older who received an inactivated influenza vaccine. In nucleotides, the CDR3 is TGTGCCAGCAGTTTTTGGGGCCAGACCGCCTACGAGCAGTACTTC. It translates to CASSFWGQTAYEQYF.